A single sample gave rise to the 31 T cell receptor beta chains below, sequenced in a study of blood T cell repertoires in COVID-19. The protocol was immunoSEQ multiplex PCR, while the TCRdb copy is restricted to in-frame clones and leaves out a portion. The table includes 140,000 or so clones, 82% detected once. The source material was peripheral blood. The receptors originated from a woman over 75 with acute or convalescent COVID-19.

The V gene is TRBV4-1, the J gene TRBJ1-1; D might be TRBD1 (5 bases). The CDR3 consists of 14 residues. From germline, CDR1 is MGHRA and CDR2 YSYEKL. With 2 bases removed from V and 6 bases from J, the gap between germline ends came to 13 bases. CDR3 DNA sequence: TGCGCCAGCAGCCAACCTCGCGGGGGTCCTGAAGCTTTCTTT. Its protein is CASSQPRGGPEAFF.

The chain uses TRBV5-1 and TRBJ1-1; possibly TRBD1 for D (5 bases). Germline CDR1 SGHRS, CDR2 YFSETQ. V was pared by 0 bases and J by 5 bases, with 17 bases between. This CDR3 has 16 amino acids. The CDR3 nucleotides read TGCGCCAGCAGCTTGGGGGCAGGAAGAAGGGGTACTGAAGCTTTCTTT. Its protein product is CASSLGAGRRGTEAFF. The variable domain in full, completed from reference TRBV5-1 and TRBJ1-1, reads KAGVTQTPRYLIKTRGQQVTLSCSPISGHRSVSWYQQTPGQGLQFLFEYFSETQRNKGNFPGRFSGRQFSNSRSEMNVSTLELGDSALYLCASSLGAGRRGTEAFFGQGTRLTVV.

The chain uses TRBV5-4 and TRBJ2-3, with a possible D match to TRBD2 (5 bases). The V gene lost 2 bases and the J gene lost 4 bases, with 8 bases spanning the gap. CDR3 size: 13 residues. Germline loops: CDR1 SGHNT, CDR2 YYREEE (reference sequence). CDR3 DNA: TGTGCCAGCAGCTTCTTCGGGGCAGATACGCAGTATTTT. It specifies CASSFFGADTQYF.

The DNA for the CDR3 is TGTGCCAGTAGTGTTGCGGATACGCAGTATTTT. Translation gives CASSVADTQYF. V is TRBV19 and J is TRBJ2-3; D call uncertain. CDR3 size: 11 residues. Germline lookup yields CDR1 LNHDA and CDR2 SQIVND (reference sequence). Trimming took off 5 bases at V and 6 bases at J, with 6 bases between the two ends.

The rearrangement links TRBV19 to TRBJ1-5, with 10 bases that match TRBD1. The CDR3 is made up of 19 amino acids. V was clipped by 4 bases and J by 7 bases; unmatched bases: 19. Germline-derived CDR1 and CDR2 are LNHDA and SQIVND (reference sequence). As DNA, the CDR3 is TGTGCCAGTAGTAGCGGAATAGCCGGGACAGGGGAGTTGCGGCAGCCCCAGCATTTT. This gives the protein CASSSGIAGTGELRQPQHF.

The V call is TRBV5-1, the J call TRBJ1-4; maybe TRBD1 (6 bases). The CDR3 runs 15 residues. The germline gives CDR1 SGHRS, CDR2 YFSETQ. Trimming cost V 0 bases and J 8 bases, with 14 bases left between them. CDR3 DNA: TGCGCCAGCAGCTTGGTGGCGGGGGCAGGAGAAAAACTGTTTTTT. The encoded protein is CASSLVAGAGEKLFF.

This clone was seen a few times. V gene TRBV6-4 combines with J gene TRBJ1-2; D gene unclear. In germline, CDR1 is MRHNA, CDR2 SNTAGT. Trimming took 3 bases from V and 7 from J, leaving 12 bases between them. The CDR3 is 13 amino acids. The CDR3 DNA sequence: TGTGCCAGCAGTGAAGTCGGGGATTCTGGCTACACCTTC. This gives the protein CASSEVGDSGYTF.

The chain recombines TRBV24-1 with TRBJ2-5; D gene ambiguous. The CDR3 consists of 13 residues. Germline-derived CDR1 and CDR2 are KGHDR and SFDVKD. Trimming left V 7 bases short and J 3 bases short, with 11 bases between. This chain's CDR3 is CATRETNKETQYF. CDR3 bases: TGTGCCACCAGGGAAACTAATAAAGAGACCCAGTACTTC.

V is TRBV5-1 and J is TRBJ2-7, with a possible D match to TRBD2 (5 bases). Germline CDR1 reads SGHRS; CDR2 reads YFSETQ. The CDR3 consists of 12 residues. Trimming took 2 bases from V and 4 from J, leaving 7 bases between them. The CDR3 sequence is CASSFSGYEQYF. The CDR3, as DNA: TGCGCCAGCAGCTTTTCGGGGTACGAGCAGTACTTC.

In DNA, the CDR3 is TGTGCCAGCAGTTTACTAGCGGGGGGTTCAGATACGCAGTATTTT. As protein: CASSLLAGGSDTQYF. The V and J genes are TRBV27 and TRBJ2-3; 11 bases match TRBD2. This CDR3 is 15 amino acids long. V was clipped by 2 bases and J by 4 bases; unmatched bases: 2. From germline, CDR1 is MNHEY and CDR2 SMNVEV (reference sequence).

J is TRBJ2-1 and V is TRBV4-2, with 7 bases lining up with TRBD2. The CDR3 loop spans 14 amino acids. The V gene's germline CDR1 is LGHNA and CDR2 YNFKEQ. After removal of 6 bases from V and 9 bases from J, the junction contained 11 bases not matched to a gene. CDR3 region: CASSPRLLATEQFF. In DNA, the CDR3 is TGTGCCAGCAGTCCCCGCTTACTAGCGACTGAGCAGTTCTTC.

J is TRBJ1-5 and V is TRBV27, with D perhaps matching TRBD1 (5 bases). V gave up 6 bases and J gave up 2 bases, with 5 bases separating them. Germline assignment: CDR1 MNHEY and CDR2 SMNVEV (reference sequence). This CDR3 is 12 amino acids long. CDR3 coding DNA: TGTGCCAGCAGCAGGGGCAATCAGCCCCAGCATTTT. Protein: CASSRGNQPQHF.

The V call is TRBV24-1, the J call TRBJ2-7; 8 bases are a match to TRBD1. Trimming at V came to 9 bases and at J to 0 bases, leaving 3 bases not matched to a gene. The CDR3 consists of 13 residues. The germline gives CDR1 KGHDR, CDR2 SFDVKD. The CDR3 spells CATRDRNSYEQYF. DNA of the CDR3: TGTGCCACCCGGGACAGGAACTCCTACGAGCAGTACTTC.

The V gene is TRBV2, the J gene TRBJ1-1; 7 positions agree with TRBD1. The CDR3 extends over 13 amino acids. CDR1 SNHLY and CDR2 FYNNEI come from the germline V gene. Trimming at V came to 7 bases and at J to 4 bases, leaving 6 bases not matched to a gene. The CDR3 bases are TGTGCCAGCACCAGGGGGTCGGTCACTGAAGCTTTCTTT. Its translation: CASTRGSVTEAFF.

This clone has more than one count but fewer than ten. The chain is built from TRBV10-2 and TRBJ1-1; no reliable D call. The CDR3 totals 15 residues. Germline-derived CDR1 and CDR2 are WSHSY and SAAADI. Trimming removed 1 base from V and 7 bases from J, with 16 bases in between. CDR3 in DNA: TGCGCCAGCAGTGAGTACCAACCCAGAGGAGATGAAGCTTTCTTT. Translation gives CASSEYQPRGDEAFF.

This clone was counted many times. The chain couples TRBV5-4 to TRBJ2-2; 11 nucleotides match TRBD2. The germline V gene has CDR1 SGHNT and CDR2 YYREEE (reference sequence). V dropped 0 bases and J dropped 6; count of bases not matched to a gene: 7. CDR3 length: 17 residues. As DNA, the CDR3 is TGTGCCAGCAGCTTGGGTCTAGCGGGAGGTTCGGCCGGGGAGCTGTTTTTT. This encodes CASSLGLAGGSAGELFF.

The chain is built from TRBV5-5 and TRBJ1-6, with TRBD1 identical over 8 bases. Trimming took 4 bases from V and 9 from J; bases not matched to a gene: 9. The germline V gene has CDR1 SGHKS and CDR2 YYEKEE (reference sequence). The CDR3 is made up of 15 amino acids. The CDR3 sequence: CASSIEGQEISPLHF. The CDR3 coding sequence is TGTGCCAGCAGCATCGAGGGACAGGAAATTTCACCCCTCCACTTT.

CDR3: CASSLGLAGTQETQYF. CDR3 coding DNA: TGCGCCAGCAGCTTGGGACTAGCGGGGACCCAAGAGACCCAGTACTTC. The chain carries TRBV5-1 and TRBJ2-5; 11 nucleotides agree with TRBD2. V was clipped by 0 bases and J by 1 base; unmatched bases: 2. The CDR3 is 16 residues long. Germline loops: CDR1 SGHRS, CDR2 YFSETQ.

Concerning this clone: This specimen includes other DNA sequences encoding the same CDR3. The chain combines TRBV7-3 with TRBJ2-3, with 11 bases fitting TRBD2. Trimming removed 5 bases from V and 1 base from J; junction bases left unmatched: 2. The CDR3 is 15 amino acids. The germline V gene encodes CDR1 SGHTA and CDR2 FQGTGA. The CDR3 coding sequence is TGTGCCAGCAGCCTGGGACTAGCGGGCACAGATACGCAGTATTTT. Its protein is CASSLGLAGTDTQYF.

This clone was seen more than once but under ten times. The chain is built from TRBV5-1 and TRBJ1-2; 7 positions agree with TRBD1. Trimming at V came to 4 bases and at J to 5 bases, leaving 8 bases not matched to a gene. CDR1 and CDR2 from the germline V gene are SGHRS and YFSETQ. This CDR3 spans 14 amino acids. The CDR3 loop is CASSPRTGTYGYTF. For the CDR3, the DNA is TGCGCCAGCAGCCCGAGGACAGGAACTTATGGCTACACCTTC.

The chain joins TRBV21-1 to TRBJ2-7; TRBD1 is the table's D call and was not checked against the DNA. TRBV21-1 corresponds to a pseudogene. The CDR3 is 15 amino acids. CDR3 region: CASSIWTDSHYEQYF. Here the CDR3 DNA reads TGTGCCAGCAGCATTTGGACAGACTCCCACTACGAGCAGTACTTC.

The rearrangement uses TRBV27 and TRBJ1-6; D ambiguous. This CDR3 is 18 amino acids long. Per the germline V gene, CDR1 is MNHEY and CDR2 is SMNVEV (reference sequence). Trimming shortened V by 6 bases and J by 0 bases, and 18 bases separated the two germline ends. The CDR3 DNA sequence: TGTGCCAGCAGCATGGGCCTGGGCCCGAGCTCCTATAATTCACCCCTCCACTTT. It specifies CASSMGLGPSSYNSPLHF.

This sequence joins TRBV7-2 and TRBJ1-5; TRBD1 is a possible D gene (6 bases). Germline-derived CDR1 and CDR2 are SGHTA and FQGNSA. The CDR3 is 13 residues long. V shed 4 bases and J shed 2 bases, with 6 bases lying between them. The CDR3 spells CASSYRGNQPQHF. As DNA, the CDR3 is TGTGCCAGCAGCTACAGGGGCAATCAGCCCCAGCATTTT.

The CDR3 DNA reads as TGCGCCAGCAGCCCCAGGACTAGCGGGATGTATGAGCAGTTCTTC. Translation: CASSPRTSGMYEQFF. V usage is TRBV5-1 and J usage is TRBJ2-1, with TRBD2 identical over 12 bases. Germline-derived CDR1 and CDR2 are SGHRS and YFSETQ. The CDR3 is 15 amino acids. V lost 4 bases, J lost 8 bases, and 7 bases stayed unmatched.

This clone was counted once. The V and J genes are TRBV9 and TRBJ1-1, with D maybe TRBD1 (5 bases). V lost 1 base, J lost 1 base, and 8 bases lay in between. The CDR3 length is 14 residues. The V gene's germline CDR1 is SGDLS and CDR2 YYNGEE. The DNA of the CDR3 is TGTGCCAGCAGCGTATCTGGACAGAACACTGAAGCTTTCTTT. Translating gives CASSVSGQNTEAFF.

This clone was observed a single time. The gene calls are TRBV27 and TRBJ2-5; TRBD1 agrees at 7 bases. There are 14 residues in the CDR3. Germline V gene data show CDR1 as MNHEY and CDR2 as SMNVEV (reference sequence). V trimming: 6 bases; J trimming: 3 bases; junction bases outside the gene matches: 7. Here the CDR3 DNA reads TGTGCCAGCAGATTAGGGGGCAGAAAAGAGACCCAGTACTTC. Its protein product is CASRLGGRKETQYF.

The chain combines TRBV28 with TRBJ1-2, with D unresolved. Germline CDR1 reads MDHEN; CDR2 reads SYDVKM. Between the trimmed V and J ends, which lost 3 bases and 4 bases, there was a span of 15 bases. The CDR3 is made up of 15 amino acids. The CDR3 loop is CASSLVIPDFYGYTF. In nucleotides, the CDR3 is TGTGCCAGCAGTTTGGTTATCCCTGACTTCTATGGCTACACCTTC.

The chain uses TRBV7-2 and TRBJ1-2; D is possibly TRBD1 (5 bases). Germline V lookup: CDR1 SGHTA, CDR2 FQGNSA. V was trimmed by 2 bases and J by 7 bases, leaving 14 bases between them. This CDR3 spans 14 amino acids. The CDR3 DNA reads TGTGCCAGCAGCTTACCAGGGAGGTATGGTGGCTACACCTTC. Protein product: CASSLPGRYGGYTF.

The CDR3 spells CASSLTSGSLGETQYF. CDR3 coding DNA: TGCGCCAGCAGCTTGACTAGCGGGTCCCTAGGGGAGACCCAGTACTTC. V is TRBV5-1 and J is TRBJ2-5; 9 bases fit TRBD2. The germline V gene encodes CDR1 SGHRS and CDR2 YFSETQ. This CDR3 spans 16 amino acids. The trim removed 1 base at V and 5 bases at J, leaving 9 bases unmatched.

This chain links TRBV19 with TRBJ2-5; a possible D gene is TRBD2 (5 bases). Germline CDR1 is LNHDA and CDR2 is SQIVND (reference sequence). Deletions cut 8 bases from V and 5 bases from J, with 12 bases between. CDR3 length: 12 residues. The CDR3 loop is CASQDRRETQYF. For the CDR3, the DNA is TGTGCCAGTCAGGATAGGAGGGAGACCCAGTACTTC.

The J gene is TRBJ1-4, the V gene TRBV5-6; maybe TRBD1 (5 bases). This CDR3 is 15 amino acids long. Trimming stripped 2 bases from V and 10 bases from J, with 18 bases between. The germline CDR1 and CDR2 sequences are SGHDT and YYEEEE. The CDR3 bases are TGTGCCAGCAGCTTTTCGGGGGTCAATGGGGGAAAACTGTTTTTT. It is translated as CASSFSGVNGGKLFF.